This entry features one TCR beta chain sequence. What it binds is not known. The data were obtained in a study of OX40 agonist ivuxolimab in advanced cancers. About the research overall: Three patients responded partially, comprising one with hepatocellular carcinoma and two with cutaneous melanoma.

Only in-frame clones appear in the TCRdb table, and some are missing; sequencing was by immunoSEQ multiplex PCR. The sample has 13,000 to 15,000 clones; over 75% are singletons. The germline V gene encodes CDR1 SNHLY and CDR2 FYNNEI. The CDR3 has 14 residues. Trimming took 6 bases from V and 0 from J, leaving 8 bases between them. Study observations and caveats: At doses 0.1 to 3.0 mg/kg, CD4+ and CD8+ clones expanded. Expanded clones were, on average, more numerous among CD8+ T cells than CD4+.

This chain connects TRBV2 to TRBJ2-2; no clear D. This receptor was identified in an adult with an advanced solid tumor such as melanoma, head and neck, liver or kidney cancer. The source material was CD4+ or CD8+ T cells sorted from blood, sampled in a trial of the OX40 agonist ivuxolimab. The CDR3 DNA reads as TGTGCCAGCAGCCACGGATCGAACACCGGGGAGCTGTTTTTT. This translates into CASSHGSNTGELFF.